These T cell receptor beta chains were read from a single sample in a study of blood T cell repertoires in COVID-19. Sequencing used immunoSEQ multiplex PCR; TCRdb keeps in-frame clones, though not all of them. The sample records around 140,000 clones, about 79% being singletons. Material for sequencing was peripheral blood. The receptors stem from a man aged 55 to 70 with active or convalescent COVID-19. Each CDR3 is given with its conserved first and last residue. The D gene is left open where the match is weak. Rows may omit the clone size; those that give it use once, few, many or a size class.

size: few
V: TRBV5-1
D: TRBD1
J: TRBJ1-1
DNA: TGCGCCAGCAGCTTGTGGGACAGCCTTGAAGCTTTCTTT
CDR3: CASSLWDSLEAFF

size: .
V: TRBV6-5
D: .
J: TRBJ1-2
DNA: TGTGCCAGCAGTTCCAATGACAGGATAGGAAACTATGGCTACACCTTC
CDR3: CASSSNDRIGNYGYTF

size: .
V: TRBV9
D: TRBD2
J: TRBJ2-5
DNA: TGTGCCAGCAGCGCGGGACTAGCGCAAGAGACCCAGTACTTC
CDR3: CASSAGLAQETQYF

size: few
V: TRBV3-1/TRBV3-2
D: TRBD1
J: TRBJ2-6
DNA: TGTGCCAGCAGCCAAAGGGGTCCGGGACAGGGGGCTCCTGGGGCCAACGTCCTGACTTTC
CDR3: CASSQRGPGQGAPGANVLTF

size: .
V: TRBV18
D: .
J: TRBJ1-2
DNA: TGTGCCAGCTCACTTCGAGAGGGTGCGGGCTATGGCTACACCTTC
CDR3: CASSLREGAGYGYTF

size: once
V: TRBV7-9
D: .
J: TRBJ1-1
DNA: TGTGCCAGCAGCACAGGTCTAGGGGCTGAAGCTTTCTTT
CDR3: CASSTGLGAEAFF

size: few
V: TRBV5-1
D: TRBD1
J: TRBJ1-2
DNA: TGCGCCAGCAGCCCCGGACAGGGACGGGCTGGCTACACCTTC
CDR3: CASSPGQGRAGYTF

size: .
V: TRBV14
D: TRBD1
J: TRBJ2-3
DNA: TGTGCCAGCAGCCAAGACTGGGTCGACAGGGGGACAGATACGCAGTATTTT
CDR3: CASSQDWVDRGTDTQYF

size: .
V: TRBV10-2
D: .
J: TRBJ1-3
DNA: TGCGCCAGCAGTGAGTGGAGAAACTCTGGAAACACCATATATTTT
CDR3: CASSEWRNSGNTIYF

size: once
V: TRBV7-6
D: .
J: TRBJ2-3
DNA: TGTGCCAGCAGCTTAGCGGGGGCTAGCACAGATACGCAGTATTTT
CDR3: CASSLAGASTDTQYF

size: .
V: TRBV24-1
D: TRBD1
J: TRBJ1-2
DNA: TGTGCCACCAGTGAACCGCTCTCCGGGACAGCCTATGGCTACACCTTC
CDR3: CATSEPLSGTAYGYTF

size: once
V: TRBV19
D: .
J: TRBJ1-1
DNA: TGTGCCAGTCAGCAGGGGTACACTGAAGCTTTCTTT
CDR3: CASQQGYTEAFF

size: .
V: TRBV2
D: .
J: TRBJ1-5
DNA: TGTGCCAGCAGGACTGAAAAATATAGCAATCAGCCCCAGCATTTT
CDR3: CASRTEKYSNQPQHF

size: .
V: TRBV4-1
D: .
J: TRBJ1-4
DNA: TGCGCCAGCAGCCCATACGCGCCCGGGGTAGGTGAAAAACTGTTTTTT
CDR3: CASSPYAPGVGEKLFF

size: .
V: TRBV5-1
D: TRBD1
J: TRBJ1-5
DNA: TGCGCCAGCAGCTTGGCCGGACAGGAGGGTCAGCCCCAGCATTTT
CDR3: CASSLAGQEGQPQHF

size: .
V: TRBV9
D: TRBD2
J: TRBJ2-1
DNA: TGTGCCAGCAGCCCCAGACTAGCGGGGAACAATGAGCAGTTCTTC
CDR3: CASSPRLAGNNEQFF

size: .
V: TRBV30
D: TRBD2
J: TRBJ2-5
DNA: TGTGCCTGGTTGGCGGGGGGGATCCAAGAGACCCAGTACTTC
CDR3: CAWLAGGIQETQYF

size: .
V: TRBV21-1
D: .
J: TRBJ2-7
DNA: TGTGCCAGCAGCAAAGGAAGGGGCAGTTCCTACGAGCAGTACTTC
CDR3: CASSKGRGSSYEQYF

size: .
V: TRBV18
D: TRBD1
J: TRBJ2-2
DNA: TGTGCCAGCTCACCACGGCCTGCGCAGGGGGTACAAACCGGGGAGCTGTTTTTT
CDR3: CASSPRPAQGVQTGELFF

size: .
V: TRBV6-6
D: TRBD2
J: TRBJ2-5
DNA: TGTGCCAGCAGTGCCGGGACTAGCGGGGGGGAGGAGACCCAGTACTTC
CDR3: CASSAGTSGGEETQYF

size: few
V: TRBV10-2
D: .
J: TRBJ1-1
DNA: TGCGCCAGCAGTGTAGACAGTTACACTGAAGCTTTCTTT
CDR3: CASSVDSYTEAFF

size: .
V: TRBV18
D: .
J: TRBJ2-1
DNA: TGTGCCAGCTCAGGGGGCACTGGACCCGGGGGGTTTGGCTCCTACAATGAGCAGTTCTTC
CDR3: CASSGGTGPGGFGSYNEQFF